The 20 T cell receptor beta chains listed next were all sequenced from one sample in a study of T cells in Graves' hyperthyroidism and ophthalmopathy. RNA transcripts yielded amplified TCR beta CDR3 regions. The primer set for the first-round RT-PCR of the TCR CDR3 was HTBI. TCRdb ran MiXCR on the multiplex PCR reads and lists one entry per CDR3 protein. The top ten clones hold approximately 29% of a sample with hundreds of thousands of distinct CDR3 sequences, about an eighth of them seen once. Material: blood. The source is a man aged 45-65 years with Graves' ophthalmopathy.

The chain recombines TRBV25-1 with TRBJ2-5, with TRBD1 matching over 7 bases. Trimming took 6 bases from V and 3 from J; bases not matched to a gene: 4. The CDR3 is made up of 13 amino acids. Germline V lookup: CDR1 MGHDK, CDR2 SYGVNS. The CDR3: CASRTQGKETQYF. CDR3 nucleotides: TGTGCCAGCAGAACACAGGGGAAAGAGACCCAGTACTTC. The variable domain in full, completed from reference TRBV25-1 and TRBJ2-5, reads EADIYQTPRYLVIGTGKKITLECSQTMGHDKMYWYQQDPGMELHLIHYSYGVNSTEKGDLSSESTVSRIRTEHFPLTLESARPSHTSQYLCASRTQGKETQYFGPGTRLLVL.

The CDR3 is CASSPGQGVGDTQYF. The CDR3 DNA sequence: TGTGCCAGCAGCCCGGGACAGGGTGTTGGAGATACGCAGTATTTT. The chain is built from TRBV14 and TRBJ2-3, with 9 bases identical to TRBD1. Germline trimming cut 4 bases from V and 5 bases from J; bases unmatched to any gene: 7. CDR1 is SGHDN, CDR2 FVKESK, per germline. This CDR3 has 15 amino acids.

In this sample, this clonotype turned up many times. At one end, the junction sequence differs from germline, possibly due to a read error. The V gene is TRBV5-1, the J gene TRBJ2-1, with TRBD2 matching over 11 bases. The CDR3 totals 16 residues. Per the germline V gene, CDR1 is SGHRS and CDR2 is YFSETQ. DNA for the CDR3: TGTGCCAGCTCCCTCACTAGCGGGAGTTCCTACAATGAGCAGTTCTTC. Its protein is CASSLTSGSSYNEQFF. Filled out from reference TRBV5-1 and TRBJ2-1, the complete variable domain reads KAGVTQTPRYLIKTRGQQVTLSCSPISGHRSVSWYQQTPGQGLQFLFEYFSETQRNKGNFPGRFSGRQFSNSRSEMNVSTLELGDSALYLCASSLTSGSSYNEQFFGPGTRLTVL.

About this clonotype: A single base separates this from a much larger clone, so it may be a read error. The chain joins TRBV2 to TRBJ1-1; 9 bases agree with TRBD1. The CDR3 extends over 14 amino acids. Germline V CDR1 and CDR2: SNHLY, FYNNEI. V gave up 6 bases and J gave up 11 bases; unmatched junction bases: 13. The chain's CDR3 is CASRATIYRGQAFF. CDR3 DNA: TGTGCCAGCAGAGCCACAATATACAGGGGGCAGGCTTTCTTT.

This clonotype appeared many times. The rearrangement uses TRBV20-1 and TRBJ2-7, with no clear D. The germline CDR1 and CDR2 sequences are DFQATT and SNEGSKA (reference sequence). CDR3 length: 12 residues. Trimming pared 1 base from V and 7 bases from J, leaving 11 bases between. CDR3: CSARGPSGEQYF. The CDR3, as DNA: TGCAGTGCTAGAGGGCCGTCTGGAGAGCAGTACTTC.

The chain joins TRBV19 to TRBJ2-2; D is possibly TRBD2 (5 bases). CDR1 LNHDA and CDR2 SQIVND come from the germline V gene (reference sequence). The CDR3 covers 13 residues. V was cut by 3 bases and J by 7 bases, with 9 bases left in between. The CDR3 reads CASSIGLGGELFF. For the CDR3, the DNA is TGTGCCAGTAGTATCGGACTTGGCGGGGAGCTGTTTTTT.

This clonotype was seen repeatedly, ten times or more. The gene calls are TRBV3-1 and TRBJ2-7; D is uncertain. CDR1 is LGHDT and CDR2 is YNNKEL in the germline V gene (reference sequence). The V end lost 0 bases, the J end lost 5 bases, and 5 bases lay between the germline ends. The CDR3 runs to 12 residues. DNA for the CDR3: TGTGCCAGCAGCCAAGATAGCCACGAGCAGTACTTC. Protein sequence: CASSQDSHEQYF.

In its sample, this clonotype was seen many times. The rearrangement links TRBV7-9 to TRBJ2-7; the match to TRBD1 covers 10 bases. J was trimmed by 4 bases and V by 4 bases; bases with no gene match: 13. The CDR3 consists of 17 residues. Germline V lookup: CDR1 SEHNR, CDR2 FQNEAQ (reference sequence). CDR3 region: CASSSTGRTGGFYEQYF. The CDR3 DNA reads TGTGCCAGCAGCTCGACAGGACGGACAGGGGGATTTTACGAGCAGTACTTC.

V and J are TRBV10-3 and TRBJ1-5; no definite D call. With 2 bases removed from V and 4 bases from J, the gap between germline ends came to 6 bases. CDR1 and CDR2 from the germline V gene are ENHRY and SYGVKD. The CDR3 runs 13 residues. CDR3 coding DNA: TGTGCCATCAGTGAGCGGGAGAATCAGCCCCAGCATTTT. This encodes CAISERENQPQHF.

The J gene is TRBJ2-2, the V gene TRBV9; D uncertain. CDR1 is SGDLS, CDR2 YYNGEE, per germline. Trimming removed 3 bases at V and 0 bases at J, with 6 bases between. The CDR3 loop spans 14 amino acids. The CDR3 loop is CASSAYPNTGELFF. As DNA, the CDR3 is TGTGCCAGCAGCGCCTATCCGAACACCGGGGAGCTGTTTTTT.

Many counts were recorded for this clonotype. This chain connects TRBV28 to TRBJ2-2, with TRBD1 matching 7 bases. Germline V gene data show CDR1 as MDHEN and CDR2 as SYDVKM. V dropped 3 bases and J dropped 5; count of bases not matched to a gene: 9. The CDR3 covers 16 residues. The CDR3 protein is CASSFIPGTETGELFF. DNA for the CDR3: TGTGCCAGCAGTTTTATACCCGGGACAGAGACCGGGGAGCTGTTTTTT.

On this clonotype itself: One junction end disagrees with the germline gene, perhaps due to a read error. The chain couples TRBV7-7 to TRBJ2-1; D is undetermined. The CDR3 is made up of 14 amino acids. Per the germline V gene, CDR1 is SSHAT and CDR2 is FNYEAQ (reference sequence). Here the CDR3 DNA reads TGTGCTAGCAGCCCTCCAGAGTTTTACAATGAGCAGTTCTTC. Amino acids: CASSPPEFYNEQFF.

The rearrangement joins TRBV4-1 to TRBJ1-1; D unresolved. The CDR3 covers 14 residues. Trimming left V 0 bases short and J 8 bases short, with 13 bases between. Germline-derived CDR1 and CDR2 are MGHRA and YSYEKL. The CDR3 here is CASSQEWQAFEAFF. In DNA, the CDR3 is TGCGCCAGCAGCCAAGAATGGCAGGCATTCGAAGCTTTCTTT.

This clonotype was observed many times. The chain recombines TRBV28 with TRBJ1-6; no definite D call. This CDR3 comprises 17 residues. Trimming removed 7 bases at V and 7 bases at J, with 23 bases between. In germline, CDR1 is MDHEN, CDR2 SYDVKM. Written as DNA, the CDR3 is TGTGCCAGCAATACCGCGTCATTGGCGGACCGGAATTCACCCCTCCACTTT. Translating it yields CASNTASLADRNSPLHF.

The V gene is TRBV27, the J gene TRBJ1-4, with D tentatively TRBD1 (5 bases). Germline values: CDR1 MNHEY, CDR2 SMNVEV (reference sequence). CDR3 length equals 14 residues. V gave up 5 bases and J gave up 7 bases, with 14 bases separating them. The DNA for the CDR3 is TGTGCCAGCAGTGGGGCAGGCTTCGGTGAAAAACTGTTTTTT. Translating it yields CASSGAGFGEKLFF.

This clonotype was recorded many times. The chain links TRBV20-1 to TRBJ2-7, with D unresolved. This CDR3 has 11 amino acids. V dropped 4 bases and J dropped 3 bases, with 7 bases sitting between them. Germline CDR1 and CDR2: DFQATT and SNEGSKA (reference sequence). The CDR3 coding sequence is TGCAGTGCTATTGCCAACTACGAGCAGTACTTC. This gives the protein CSAIANYEQYF.

The V gene is TRBV25-1, the J gene TRBJ1-6, with 7 bases identical to TRBD1. The V gene's germline CDR1 is MGHDK and CDR2 SYGVNS. Trimming took 6 bases from V and 9 from J; bases not matched to a gene: 11. The CDR3 is 15 amino acids. CDR3 protein: CASRGGKGARSPLHF. The DNA of the CDR3 is TGTGCCAGCAGAGGGGGAAAGGGGGCGCGTTCACCCCTCCACTTT.

This clonotype was counted at least ten times. The chain links TRBV11-2 to TRBJ2-1; no firm D call. This CDR3 spans 12 amino acids. V was pared by 7 bases and J by 7 bases, with 11 bases between. Germline V gene sequence: CDR1 SGHAT, CDR2 FQNNGV. CDR3 sequence (DNA): TGTGCCAGCAAGTACAGTAGGAATGAGCAGTTCTTC. This gives the protein CASKYSRNEQFF.

This clonotype was found many times. This chain links TRBV5-1 with TRBJ1-2; 8 bases match TRBD1. This CDR3 contains 14 residues. J gave up 4 bases and V 5 bases, and 7 bases lay outside the gene matches. Germline CDR1 SGHRS, CDR2 YFSETQ. The DNA of the CDR3 is TGCGCCAGCAGGGAGACAGGGGCTGGCTATGGCTACACCTTC. It encodes CASRETGAGYGYTF. The whole variable domain, remainder taken from reference TRBV5-1 and TRBJ1-2, is KAGVTQTPRYLIKTRGQQVTLSCSPISGHRSVSWYQQTPGQGLQFLFEYFSETQRNKGNFPGRFSGRQFSNSRSEMNVSTLELGDSALYLCASRETGAGYGYTFGSGTRLTVV.

This clonotype has at least ten counts. CDR3 in DNA: TGTGCCAGCACTACAGGGGGCGTGAACACTGAAGCTTTCTTT. Translating gives CASTTGGVNTEAFF. The rearrangement uses TRBV12-3 or TRBV12-4 and TRBJ1-1; 9 nucleotides line up with TRBD1. The ends lost 7 bases at V and 0 bases at J; junction bases unmatched: 3. The CDR3 contains 14 residues.